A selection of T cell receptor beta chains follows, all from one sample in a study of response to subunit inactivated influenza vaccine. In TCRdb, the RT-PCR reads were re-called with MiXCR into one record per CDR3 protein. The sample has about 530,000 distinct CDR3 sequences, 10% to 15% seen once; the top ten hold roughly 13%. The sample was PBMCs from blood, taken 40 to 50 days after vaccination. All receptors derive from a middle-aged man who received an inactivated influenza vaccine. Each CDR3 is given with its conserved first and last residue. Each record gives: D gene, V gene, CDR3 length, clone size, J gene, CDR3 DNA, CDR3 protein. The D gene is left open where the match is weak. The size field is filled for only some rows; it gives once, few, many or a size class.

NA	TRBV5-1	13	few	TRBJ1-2	TGCGCCAGCAGCTTGGGGCCGGCGGTTGGCTACACCTTC	CASSLGPAVGYTF
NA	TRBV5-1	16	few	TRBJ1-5	TGCGCCAGCAGCTTGTGGGGTTCTGCCCAAGGTCAGCCCCAGCATTTT	CASSLWGSAQGQPQHF
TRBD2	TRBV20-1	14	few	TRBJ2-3	TGCAGTGCCGGGACTAGCGGGCGTACAGATACGCAGTATTTT	CSAGTSGRTDTQYF
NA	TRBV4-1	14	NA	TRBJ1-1	TGCGCCAGCAGCCAAGAGGCAGGGAGCACTGAAGCTTTCTTT	CASSQEAGSTEAFF
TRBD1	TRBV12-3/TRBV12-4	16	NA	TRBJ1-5	TGTGCCAGCAGTTTATTCCGGGACAGGGGAGGCCAGCCCCAGCATTTT	CASSLFRDRGGQPQHF
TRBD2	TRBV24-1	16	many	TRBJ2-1	TGTGCCACCAGTGATTTTCGGGGGGGGTCCTACAATGAGCAGTTCTTC	CATSDFRGGSYNEQFF
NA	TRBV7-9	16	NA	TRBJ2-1	TGTGCCAGCAGCTTCCCACTGCTGGCGCCAAGGGATGAGCAGTTCTTC	CASSFPLLAPRDEQFF
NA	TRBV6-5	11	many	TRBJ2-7	TGTGCCAGCAGTTCCGGATCCGTGCAGTACTTC	CASSSGSVQYF
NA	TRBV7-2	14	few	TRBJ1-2	TGTGCCAGCAGCTCGTCGGCAGCTAACTATGGCTACACCTTC	CASSSSAANYGYTF
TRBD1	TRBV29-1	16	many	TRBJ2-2	TGCAGCGTTGAAGATAGAGGGACAGGGAACACCGGGGAGCTGTTTTTT	CSVEDRGTGNTGELFF
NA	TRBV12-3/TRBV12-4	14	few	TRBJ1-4	TGTGCCAGCAGATCAGACGCAACTAATGAAAAACTGTTTTTT	CASRSDATNEKLFF
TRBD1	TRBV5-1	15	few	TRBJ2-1	TGCGCCAGCAGCCCCGGGGACAGGGGTTGGAATGAGCAGTTCTTC	CASSPGDRGWNEQFF
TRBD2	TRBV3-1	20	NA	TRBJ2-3	TGTGCCAGCAGCCAAGAAGATACGGGACTAGCGGGGGGATACACAGATACGCAGTATTTT	CASSQEDTGLAGGYTDTQYF
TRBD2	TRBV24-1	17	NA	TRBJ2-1	TGTGCCACCAGTGACCCCTCGTTAGCGGGGGGGCGGTATGAGCAGTTCTTC	CATSDPSLAGGRYEQFF
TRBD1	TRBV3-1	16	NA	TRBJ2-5	TGTGCCAGCAGCCGATTCCGGGACAGGGGAAGAGAGACCCAGTACTTC	CASSRFRDRGRETQYF
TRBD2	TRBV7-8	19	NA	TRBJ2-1	TGTGCCAGCAGCTCCCGGGAGCGGGGGGGCCGATGGTCCTACAATGAGCAGTTCTTC	CASSSRERGGRWSYNEQFF
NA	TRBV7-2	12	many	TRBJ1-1	TGTGCCAGCAGCTCCGCCTATCGGGAAGCTTTCTTT	CASSSAYREAFF
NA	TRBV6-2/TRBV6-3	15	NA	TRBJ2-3	TGTGCCAGCAGATCCCCACCCCCTAGCACAGATACGCAGTATTTT	CASRSPPPSTDTQYF
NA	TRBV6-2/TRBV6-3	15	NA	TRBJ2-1	TGTGCCAGCAGTTATCTGGCGGGTTCCTACAATGAGCAGTTCTTC	CASSYLAGSYNEQFF
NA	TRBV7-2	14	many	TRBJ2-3	TGTGCCAGCAGCTTAGCGCAGGGCGCAGATACGCAGTATTTT	CASSLAQGADTQYF
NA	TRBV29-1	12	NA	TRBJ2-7	TGCAGCGTTGGGAGGGCAGAATACGAGCAGTACTTC	CSVGRAEYEQYF
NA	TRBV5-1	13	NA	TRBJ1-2	TGCGCCAGCAGCTTGGACGGGTTCTATGGCTACACCTTC	CASSLDGFYGYTF
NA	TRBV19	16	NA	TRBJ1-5	TGTGCCAGTAGTATAATGCTCGGCAGCTTCAATCAGCCCCAGCATTTT	CASSIMLGSFNQPQHF
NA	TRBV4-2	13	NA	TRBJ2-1	TGTGCCAGCAGCCCGACGTCCCGCAATGAGCAGTTCTTC	CASSPTSRNEQFF
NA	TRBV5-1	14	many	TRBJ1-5	TGCGCCAGCAGACGGGACGGGGGTAATCAGCCCCAGCATTTT	CASRRDGGNQPQHF
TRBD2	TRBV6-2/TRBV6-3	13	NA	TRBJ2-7	TGTGCCACAGCGGGAGTTGGGACCTACGAGCAGTACTTC	CATAGVGTYEQYF
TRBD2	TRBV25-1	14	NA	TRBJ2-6	TGTGCCGCTGGACTAGGCTCTGGGGCCAACGTCCTGACTTTC	CAAGLGSGANVLTF
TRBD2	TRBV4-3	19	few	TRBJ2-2	TGCGCCAGCAGCCAAGATAATCTAGCGGGGGGTTCGGACACCGGGGAGCTGTTTTTT	CASSQDNLAGGSDTGELFF
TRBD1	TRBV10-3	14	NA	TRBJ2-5	TGTGCCATCAGCGTAGGGGGCCCCGCGGAGACCCAGTACTTC	CAISVGGPAETQYF
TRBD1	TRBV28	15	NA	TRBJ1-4	TGTGCCAGCAGTTCTACCGGGACAGGGGTTGAAAAACTGTTTTTT	CASSSTGTGVEKLFF
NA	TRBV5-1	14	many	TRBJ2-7	TGCGCCAGCAGCTTGGTTTCAGGGTCCTACGAGCAGTACTTC	CASSLVSGSYEQYF
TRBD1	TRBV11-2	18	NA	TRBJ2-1	TGTGCCAGCAGCTTCCCACATTACAGGGGGCGATTGTACAATGAGCAGTTCTTC	CASSFPHYRGRLYNEQFF
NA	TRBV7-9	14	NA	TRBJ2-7	TGTGCCAGCAGCCGGTTGGGCGGGCGCCACGAGCAGTACTTC	CASSRLGGRHEQYF
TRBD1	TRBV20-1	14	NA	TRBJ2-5	TGCAGTGCTATCGGTACAGGGGGCCAAGAGACCCAGTACTTC	CSAIGTGGQETQYF
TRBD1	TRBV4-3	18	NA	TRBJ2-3	TGCGCCAGCAGCCAAGATAGGGTATGGGACAGGGCGGCAGATACGCAGTATTTT	CASSQDRVWDRAADTQYF
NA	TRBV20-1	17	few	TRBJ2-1	TGCAGTGCTAGACCACCTGGGGGAAGACCAATGGGCAATGAGCAGTTCTTC	CSARPPGGRPMGNEQFF
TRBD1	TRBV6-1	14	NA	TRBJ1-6	TGTGCCAGCAAACCGACAGGGAGATTTTCACCCCTCCACTTT	CASKPTGRFSPLHF
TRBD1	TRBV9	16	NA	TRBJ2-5	TGTGCCAGCCAAAGGACGGGACAGGGGGCGCGGGAGACCCAGTACTTC	CASQRTGQGARETQYF
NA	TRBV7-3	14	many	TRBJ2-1	TGTGCCAGCAGCTTGGGATCCGCCGGGCGTGAGCAGTTCTTC	CASSLGSAGREQFF
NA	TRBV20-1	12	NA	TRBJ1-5	TGCAGTGCCCAAAAGGGTTTGCAGCCCCAGCATTTT	CSAQKGLQPQHF
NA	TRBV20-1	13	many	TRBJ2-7	TGCAGTGCTAGAGTGGACTACCCCTACGAGCAGTACTTC	CSARVDYPYEQYF
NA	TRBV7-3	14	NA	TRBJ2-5	TGTGCCAGCAGCTTGTCCGGGAGAGCAGAGACCCAGTACTTC	CASSLSGRAETQYF
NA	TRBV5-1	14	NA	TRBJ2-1	TGCGCCAGCAGCTTGCAGTCTCGCTACAATGAGCAGTTCTTC	CASSLQSRYNEQFF
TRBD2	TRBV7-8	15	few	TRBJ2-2	TGTGCCAGCAGCTCAGGACTAGCGGGGTACGGGGAGCTGTTTTTT	CASSSGLAGYGELFF
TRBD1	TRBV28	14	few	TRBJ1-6	TGTGCCAGCAATGGACAGGGGGCTGGTTCACCCCTCCACTTT	CASNGQGAGSPLHF
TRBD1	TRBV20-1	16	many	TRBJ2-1	TGCAGTGCTAGTCCCCGCGACAGGGGGTATCTCAATGAGCAGTTCTTC	CSASPRDRGYLNEQFF
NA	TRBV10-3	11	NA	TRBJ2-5	TGTGCCATCAGTGGGGGGGAGACCCAGTACTTC	CAISGGETQYF
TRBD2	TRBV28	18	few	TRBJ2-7	TGTGCCAGCAGTTTATTTGGTCGGGAGAGCGGGAGATCCTACGAGCAGTACTTC	CASSLFGRESGRSYEQYF
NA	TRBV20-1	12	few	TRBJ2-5	TGCAGTGCTAGGACAGGAGAAGAGACCCAGTACTTC	CSARTGEETQYF
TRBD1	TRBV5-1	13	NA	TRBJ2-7	TGCGCCAGCAGCCGGGACAGCGCCTACGAGCAGTACTTC	CASSRDSAYEQYF